This T cell receptor beta chain was profiled in a study of human T cells and chemical hapten exposure. Findings of the study overall: TCRs above 1 in 1000 frequency did not change with DPC sensitization.

The CDR3 runs to 13 residues. CDR1 KGHSH and CDR2 LQKENI come from the germline V gene. V shed 3 bases, J shed 6 bases, and the junction held 2 bases outside the gene matches. This clonotype appeared a few times. Its target is unknown. Time point of the sample: healthy volunteer bleed at 6 weeks. From whole blood left unfractionated, total RNA was extracted. Methods used by the authors: TCRs per sample had a median of approximately 96,000 and ranged from about 20,000 to 750,000. Via MiXCR, TCRdb re-called the RACE reads, giving one row per CDR3 protein. These V and J calls derive from TCRdb rather than the authors' analysis. Of 70,000 to 95,000 distinct CDR3 sequences listed, 8.6% are singletons.

The V and J genes are TRBV18 and TRBJ1-1; 9 bases agree with TRBD1. This receptor was taken from a female donor in good health. Some clones in this sample may be carry-over from other donors' samples. Material: whole blood. This CDR3 is CASSPGTGPEAFF. For the CDR3, the DNA is TGTGCCAGCTCACCCGGGACAGGGCCTGAAGCTTTCTTT. Full variable domain (missing parts from reference TRBV18 and TRBJ1-1): NAGVMQNPRHLVRRRGQEARLRCSPMKGHSHVYWYRQLPEEGLKFMVYLQKENIIDESGMPKERFSAEFPKEGPSILRIQQVVRGDSAAYFCASSPGTGPEAFFGQGTRLTVV.